The next 18 T cell receptor beta chains were all read from a single sample in a study of T cell responses to AZD1222 COVID-19 vaccine. Sequencing used immunoSEQ multiplex PCR; TCRdb keeps in-frame clones, though not all of them. Counted here are about 160,000 clones, around nine tenths occurring once; the ten biggest clones make up around 5.2%. The sequenced sample was peripheral blood, obtained on day 0 of AZD1222 vaccination. All receptors come from an adult in good health.

This clone was recorded only once. The rearrangement uses TRBV7-8 and TRBJ2-3, with D perhaps being TRBD1 or TRBD2 (5 bases each). Trimming left V 3 bases short and J 1 base short, with 11 bases between. This CDR3 spans 15 amino acids. The V gene's germline CDR1 is SGHVS and CDR2 FQNEAQ. CDR3 loop: CASSFHRDRTDTQYF. For the CDR3, the DNA is TGTGCCAGCAGCTTCCACCGGGACCGCACAGATACGCAGTATTTT.

The CDR3 bases are TGTGCCAGCAGTAATACTAGGGTCGTCCGAGAGACCCAGTACTTC. Protein sequence: CASSNTRVVRETQYF. The chain carries TRBV6-2 or TRBV6-3 and TRBJ2-5, with D possibly matching TRBD2 (5 bases). CDR1 and CDR2 from the germline V gene are MNHEY and SVGEGT. V lost 5 bases, J lost 4 bases, and 17 bases lay in between. The CDR3 sequence is 15 residues long.

This clone was counted a few times. The chain has TRBV19 and TRBJ1-2; no firm D call. The germline V gene encodes CDR1 LNHDA and CDR2 SQIVND (reference sequence). The V gene lost 7 bases and the J gene lost 5 bases, with 17 bases spanning the gap. This CDR3 region has 14 residues. The CDR3 is CASTAGGFRYGYTF. In nucleotides, the CDR3 is TGTGCCAGTACCGCCGGAGGTTTTCGGTATGGCTACACCTTC.

The chain is built from TRBV5-4 and TRBJ2-2, with unresolved D. Between the trimmed V and J ends, which lost 5 bases and 2 bases, there was a span of 13 bases. The CDR3 runs to 15 residues. Per the germline V gene, CDR1 is SGHNT and CDR2 is YYREEE (reference sequence). The CDR3 protein is CASSFGRPNTGELFF. In DNA, the CDR3 is TGTGCCAGCAGTTTCGGCAGACCCAACACCGGGGAGCTGTTTTTT. Looking up the rest from reference TRBV5-4 and TRBJ2-2 gives the full variable domain: ETGVTQSPTHLIKTRGQQVTLRCSSQSGHNTVSWYQQALGQGPQFIFQYYREEENGRGNFPPRFSGLQFPNYSSELNVNALELDDSALYLCASSFGRPNTGELFFGEGSRLTVL.

The chain carries TRBV5-4 and TRBJ1-4, with 9 positions matching TRBD1. After removal of 4 bases from V and 14 bases from J, the junction contained 12 bases not matched to a gene. Germline-derived CDR1 and CDR2 are SGHNT and YYREEE (reference sequence). This CDR3 spans 14 amino acids. The CDR3, as DNA: TGTGCCAGCAGCAAGGACAGGGGTCCTTCCTCCCTGTTTTTT. It codes for CASSKDRGPSSLFF. Looking up the rest from reference TRBV5-4 and TRBJ1-4 gives the full variable domain: ETGVTQSPTHLIKTRGQQVTLRCSSQSGHNTVSWYQQALGQGPQFIFQYYREEENGRGNFPPRFSGLQFPNYSSELNVNALELDDSALYLCASSKDRGPSSLFFGSGTQLSVL.

The chain employs TRBV29-1 and TRBJ2-3; D may be TRBD1 or TRBD2 (6 bases each). The V gene's germline CDR1 is SQVTM and CDR2 ANQGSEA. The V end lost 6 bases, the J end lost 6 bases, and 13 bases lay between the germline ends. CDR3 length: 12 residues. DNA of the CDR3: TGCAGCGTACCCAAAGGGGGGGATACGCAGTATTTT. It encodes CSVPKGGDTQYF.

V usage is TRBV12-3 or TRBV12-4 and J usage is TRBJ2-2, with no clear D. V dropped 5 bases and J dropped 1 base, with 5 bases sitting between them. The CDR3 has 13 residues. This chain's CDR3 is CASSPLNTGELFF. In DNA, the CDR3 is TGTGCCAGCAGTCCCTTGAACACCGGGGAGCTGTTTTTT.

The chain combines TRBV28 with TRBJ1-5, with D possibly TRBD1 on 6 matching bases. The germline V and J ends were trimmed by 5 bases and 5 bases, with 16 bases remaining between them. CDR1 is MDHEN and CDR2 is SYDVKM in the germline V gene. The CDR3 runs to 15 residues. Here the CDR3 reads CASSARTAIDQPQHF. DNA for the CDR3: TGTGCCAGCAGTGCGAGGACAGCCATAGATCAGCCCCAGCATTTT.

This clone occurred once. The J gene is TRBJ2-2, the V gene TRBV9; D possibly corresponds to TRBD2 (6 bases). CDR3 size: 14 residues. Germline CDR1 SGDLS, CDR2 YYNGEE. V was pared by 6 bases and J by 4 bases, with 13 bases between. CDR3 protein: CASTGVTGTGELFF. DNA for the CDR3: TGTGCCAGCACGGGAGTTACGGGCACCGGGGAGCTGTTTTTT.

This sequence joins TRBV6-5 and TRBJ2-7, with D unclear. V lost 0 bases to trimming and J lost 5 bases, with 14 bases between them. Germline values: CDR1 MNHEY, CDR2 SVGAGI. CDR3 size: 15 residues. In DNA, the CDR3 is TGTGCCAGCAGTTACTCCATTCCACAGCCCCACGAGCAGTACTTC. Residues: CASSYSIPQPHEQYF.

The chain uses TRBV29-1 and TRBJ2-5; weak D call: TRBD2 (5 bases). V lost 2 bases and J lost 1, with 11 bases in between. Germline loops: CDR1 SQVTM, CDR2 ANQGSEA. This CDR3 is built from 14 residues. The DNA for the CDR3 is TGCAGCGTTGAACAGCGGACTCTCCAAGAGACCCAGTACTTC. Translated, it gives CSVEQRTLQETQYF. The entire variable domain, with the rest obtained from reference TRBV29-1 and TRBJ2-5, is as follows: SAVISQKPSRDICQRGTSLTIQCQVDSQVTMMFWYRQQPGQSLTLIATANQGSEATYESGFVIDKFPISRPNLTFSTLTVSNMSPEDSSIYLCSVEQRTLQETQYFGPGTRLLVL.

This clone was recorded once. The chain employs TRBV5-8 and TRBJ2-1; D not certain. The germline gives CDR1 SGHTS, CDR2 YDEGEE. The ends were cut back, 0 bases at V and 7 bases at J, with 14 bases in the middle. CDR3 length: 15 residues. The CDR3 DNA reads TGTGCCAGCAGCTTGGCGCACCTATCATGGAATGAGCAGTTCTTC. Its translation is CASSLAHLSWNEQFF. The complete variable domain, with remaining parts taken from reference TRBV5-8 and TRBJ2-1, reads EAGVTQSPTHLIKTRGQQATLRCSPISGHTSVYWYQQALGLGLQFLLWYDEGEERNRGNFPPRFSGRQFPNYSSELNVNALELEDSALYLCASSLAHLSWNEQFFGPGTRLTVL.

The chain has TRBV5-1 and TRBJ2-5; D is possibly TRBD2 (6 bases). Germline assignment: CDR1 SGHRS and CDR2 YFSETQ. There are 13 residues in the CDR3. The V end lost 5 bases, the J end lost 5 bases, and 13 bases lay between the germline ends. CDR3 amino acids: CASRTPGGETQYF. The CDR3 region has the DNA TGCGCCAGCAGGACACCTGGGGGGGAGACCCAGTACTTC.

The chain links TRBV7-7 to TRBJ2-5, with D unclear. This CDR3 comprises 15 residues. The germline V gene encodes CDR1 SSHAT and CDR2 FNYEAQ (reference sequence). V dropped 1 base and J dropped 5 bases, with 14 bases sitting between them. In DNA, the CDR3 is TGTGCCAGCAGCTTAGAGCTCAGTGACCTGGAGACCCAGTACTTC. Protein: CASSLELSDLETQYF.

V and J are TRBV10-1 and TRBJ2-1; 9 bases line up with TRBD1. CDR3 length equals 16 residues. The trim removed 8 bases at V and 6 bases at J, leaving 14 bases unmatched. Germline V gives CDR1 WNHNN, CDR2 SYGVQD (reference sequence). CDR3 bases: TGCGCCAGCGCGTCAAGGGGGACAGGGTGTCGCAATGAGCAGTTCTTC. Protein product: CASASRGTGCRNEQFF.

The V gene is TRBV28, the J gene TRBJ1-1; a weak D match, TRBD1 (6 bases). This CDR3 comprises 13 residues. Trimming removed 5 bases from V and 6 bases from J, with 13 bases in between. Germline CDR1 reads MDHEN; CDR2 reads SYDVKM. CDR3 sequence reads: CASSVQGFAEAFF. The DNA for the CDR3 is TGTGCCAGCAGTGTGCAGGGGTTCGCTGAAGCTTTCTTT.

The V call is TRBV30, the J call TRBJ2-5; TRBD1 is a possible D gene (6 bases). Looked up from germline, CDR1 is GTSNPN and CDR2 is SVGIG (reference sequence). V lost 0 bases, J lost 5 bases, and 16 bases lay in between. CDR3 length equals 15 residues. The CDR3 sequence is CAWSVRGRGGETQYF. For the CDR3, the DNA is TGTGCCTGGAGTGTACGAGGCAGGGGTGGGGAGACCCAGTACTTC.

This clone showed up just once. The CDR3 region has the DNA TGTGCCAGCAGCTTAAGCTATGGCTACACCTTC. It translates to CASSLSYGYTF. V gene TRBV7-2 combines with J gene TRBJ1-2; the D is unclear. CDR3 length: 11 residues. Germline CDR1 reads SGHTA; CDR2 reads FQGNSA. V gave up 2 bases and J gave up 4 bases, with 2 bases separating them. Combining the CDR3 with reference TRBV7-2 and TRBJ1-2 gives the whole variable domain GAGVSQSPSNKVTEKGKDVELRCDPISGHTALYWYRQSLGQGLEFLIYFQGNSAPDKSGLPSDRFSAERTGGSVSTLTIQRTQQEDSAVYLCASSLSYGYTFGSGTRLTVV.